A single sample is the source of the 32 T cell receptor beta chains below, sequenced in a study of kidney transplant recipient with SARS-CoV-2 infection (dated by TCRdb to the early 2020s). TCRdb shows the sequencer as Illumina MiSeq. TCRdb's own reprocessing of the public reads used fastp at Q25 and MiXCR and kept productive beta chains. Each record represents a unique CDR3 protein, reported with the most common genes and DNA among its rows. This sample is represented by under 300,000 distinct CDR3 sequences; around 26% of them were singletons. The top ten clonotypes cover about 7% of the sample. The meaning of the sample's time point label: pre-pandemic baseline sample and day 111 after first positive SARS-CoV-2 test. Specimen: a blood sample, collected at baseline and on day 111 from a kidney transplant recipient. The receptors come from a male patient aged 30 to 39 who had COVID-19 and was a kidney transplant recipient. Following a transplant, a fraction of the T cells may be traceable to the graft donor.

This clonotype was counted ten times or more. The chain links TRBV8-2 to TRBJ2-6. TRBV8-2 constitutes a pseudogene. This CDR3 spans 17 amino acids. CDR3 sequence (DNA): TGTGGCATAACTCCGAGGATAACACAAAGTCGGGCCAACGTCCTGACTTTC. This encodes CGITPRITQSRANVLTF.

Comment on this clonotype: With a much larger clone just one base away, this may be a read error. The conserved phenylalanine or tryptophan is not found at the CDR3 terminus, so this likely reflects a read error. This chain links TRBV6-5 with TRBJ2-1; 8 bases fit TRBD1. This CDR3 contains 13 residues. The V gene's germline CDR1 is MNHEY and CDR2 SVGAGI. The trim removed 10 bases at V and 5 bases at J, leaving 7 bases unmatched. The CDR3, as DNA: TGTGCCAACTCCGGGACAGGTAACAATGAGCAGTTCCTC. Protein sequence: CANSGTGNNEQFL.

This clonotype was recorded at least ten times. The chain uses TRBV4-3 and TRBJ1-2; no clear D gene. The V gene's germline CDR1 is LGHNA and CDR2 YSLEER. The germline V and J ends were trimmed by 0 bases and 0 bases, with 8 bases remaining between them. The CDR3 is 15 residues long. The CDR3 spells CASSQDIGPNYGYTF. CDR3 coding DNA: TGCGCCAGCAGCCAAGATATAGGGCCTAACTATGGCTACACCTTC.

This clonotype was counted once. At one end, the junction sequence differs from germline, possibly due to a read error. This chain links TRBV6-5 with TRBJ1-6, with a tentative D call TRBD1 (6 bases). Germline loops: CDR1 MNHEY, CDR2 SVGAGI. The CDR3 covers 16 residues. Here the CDR3 DNA reads TGTACCAGCAGTTCCTGGCGACAGGTTTATAATTCACCCCTCCACTTT. Its protein product is CTSSSWRQVYNSPLHF.

As to this clonotype: Possible read error: a much larger clone is one base away. The chain recombines TRBV11-2 with TRBJ2-2; 7 bases match TRBD2. This CDR3 region has 16 residues. The germline gives CDR1 SGHAT, CDR2 FQNNGV. The CDR3 protein is CASSPPGTTYTVELFF. The CDR3 DNA reads as TGTGCCAGCAGCCCCCCCGGGACTACATACACCGTGGAGCTGTTTTTT. Full variable domain (remainder filled in from reference TRBV11-2 and TRBJ2-2): EAGVAQSPRYKIIEKRQSVAFWCNPISGHATLYWYQQILGQGPKLLIQFQNNGVVDDSQLPKDRFSAERLKGVDSTLKIQPAKLEDSAVYLCASSPPGTTYTVELFFGEGSRLTVL.

Notes on this clonotype: This clone may be a read error of a much larger clone one base away. V and J are TRBV4-3 and TRBJ2-2, with 7 nucleotides matching TRBD2. V shed 2 bases, J shed 6 bases, and the junction held 12 bases outside the gene matches. This CDR3 spans 17 amino acids. The germline V gene encodes CDR1 LGHNA and CDR2 YSLEER. CDR3 DNA: TGCGCCAGCAGCCAAAGATCGGGGGGAGTGGTCGCCGGGGAGCTGTTTTTT. It is translated as CASSQRSGGVVAGELFF.

On this clonotype itself: Possible read error: a much larger clone is one base away. The V gene is TRBV5-6, the J gene TRBJ1-2, with D possibly matching TRBD1 (6 bases). In germline, CDR1 is SGHDT, CDR2 YYEEEE. This CDR3 spans 16 amino acids. Trimming took 7 bases from V and 4 from J, leaving 23 bases between them. CDR3: CASPGDNRRKTYGYTF. For the CDR3, the DNA is TGTGCCAGCCCAGGGGACAATAGGCGAAAGACCTATGGCTACACCTTC.

This clonotype has ten or more counts. The rearrangement links TRBV5-4 to TRBJ2-7, with D hard to call. CDR1 and CDR2 (germline): SGHNT, YYREEE (reference sequence). V shed 1 base and J shed 3 bases, with 8 bases lying between them. This CDR3 region has 13 residues. The CDR3 DNA is TGTGCCAGCAGCTTGTCTTACAACTACGAGCAGTACTTC. It codes for CASSLSYNYEQYF.

Worth noting for this clonotype: A much larger clone sits a single nucleotide away, making a read error possible. The V call is TRBV27, the J call TRBJ2-1; no clear D gene. Looked up from germline, CDR1 is MNHEY and CDR2 is SMNVEV (reference sequence). This CDR3 is built from 17 residues. With 10 bases removed from V and 1 base from J, the gap between germline ends came to 23 bases. CDR3 nucleotides: TGTGCCAACAGCCGCACGTCCCCTTTGGATTCCTACAATGAGCAGTTCTTC. Its translation: CANSRTSPLDSYNEQFF.

In its sample, this clonotype was seen many times. This sequence joins TRBV4-2 and TRBJ2-1; D is unresolved. Germline CDR1 reads LGHNA; CDR2 reads YNFKEQ. Trimming took off 0 bases at V and 10 bases at J, with 16 bases between the two ends. CDR3 size: 15 residues. CDR3 sequence reads: CASSQDERTHREQFF. The CDR3, as DNA: TGTGCCAGCAGCCAAGATGAACGGACGCATCGGGAGCAGTTCTTC.

Worth noting for this clonotype: A much larger clone lies a single base off, so this may be a read error. The chain has TRBV5-6 and TRBJ1-2, with D hard to call. Looked up from germline, CDR1 is SGHDT and CDR2 is YYEEEE. The CDR3 has 13 residues. Trimming pared 4 bases from V and 7 bases from J, leaving 14 bases between. CDR3 region: CASSQDLTSGYTF. CDR3 nucleotides: TGTGCCAGCAGCCAAGACCTGACGAGTGGCTACACCTTC.

Turning to this clonotype: A much more abundant neighbour one base away suggests this may be a read error. It is likely a read error, because the conserved phenylalanine at the end of the CDR3 is missing. The rearrangement uses TRBV11-3 and TRBJ2-1; D might be TRBD2 (5 bases). The length of the CDR3 is 13 residues. V lost 4 bases and J lost 9, with 13 bases in between. Germline V gene lookup returns CDR1 SGHNT and CDR2 YENEEA. The CDR3 here is CASSSPFGGEQFS. The CDR3, as DNA: TGTGCCAGCAGCTCCCCTTTCGGAGGTGAGCAGTTCTCC.

This clonotype came up many times. The chain carries TRBV5-4 and TRBJ1-1; D is uncertain. The V gene lost 1 base and the J gene lost 2 bases, with 9 bases spanning the gap. The CDR3 is made up of 14 amino acids. Germline lookup yields CDR1 SGHNT and CDR2 YYREEE (reference sequence). In DNA form, the CDR3 reads TGTGCCAGCAGCTTGTTGGGGATTAACACTGAAGCTTTCTTT. The encoded protein is CASSLLGINTEAFF.

At least ten counts were recorded for this clonotype. The chain has TRBV19 and TRBJ1-4; 9 bases are shared with TRBD1. There are 15 residues in the CDR3. The V gene end was trimmed by 3 bases and the J gene end by 5 bases; junction bases not matched to a gene: 4. Germline V gene data show CDR1 as LNHDA and CDR2 as SQIVND (reference sequence). CDR3: CASSMGDRENEKLFF. Written as DNA, the CDR3 is TGTGCCAGTAGTATGGGGGACAGGGAGAATGAAAAACTGTTTTTT. Full variable domain (missing parts from reference TRBV19 and TRBJ1-4): DGGITQSPKYLFRKEGQNVTLSCEQNLNHDAMYWYRQDPGQGLRLIYYSQIVNDFQKGDIAEGYSVSREKKESFPLTVTSAQKNPTAFYLCASSMGDRENEKLFFGSGTQLSVL.

In its sample, this clonotype was seen many times. V is TRBV15 and J is TRBJ1-5, with TRBD1 as a possible D gene (6 bases). The germline V gene has CDR1 LNHNV and CDR2 YYDKDF (reference sequence). This CDR3 contains 14 residues. The V gene lost 2 bases and the J gene lost 7 bases, with 12 bases spanning the gap. The CDR3 loop is CATSRSQGRQPQHF. The CDR3 DNA follows: TGTGCCACCAGCAGATCACAGGGACGGCAGCCCCAGCATTTT. The complete variable domain, with remaining parts taken from reference TRBV15 and TRBJ1-5, reads DAMVIQNPRYQVTQFGKPVTLSCSQTLNHNVMYWYQQKSSQAPKLLFHYYDKDFNNEADTPDNFQSRRPNTSFCFLDIRSPGLGDTAMYLCATSRSQGRQPQHFGDGTRLSIL.

On this clonotype itself: An end of the junction differs from the germline gene, which may be a read error. The chain has TRBV28 and TRBJ2-3; a possible D gene is TRBD1 (6 bases). There are 18 residues in the CDR3. Germline loops: CDR1 MDHEN, CDR2 SYDVKM. CDR3 amino acids: CTSSLSYGRGTSTDTQYF. The CDR3 region has the DNA TGTACCAGCAGTTTATCTTACGGCAGGGGTACTAGCACAGATACGCAGTATTTT.

This clonotype showed up many times. This chain joins TRBV4-3 and TRBJ1-1; TRBD1 matches at 9 bases. With V trimmed by 4 bases and J by 5 bases, 5 bases remained unmatched. CDR1 and CDR2 (germline): LGHNA, YSLEER. The CDR3 length is 14 residues. The DNA for the CDR3 is TGCGCCAGCAGCCTCTCGGACAGGGGAACTGAAGCTTTCTTT. Translated: CASSLSDRGTEAFF.

Worth noting for this clonotype: Since a much larger clone is just one base distant, this may be a read error. V is TRBV7-9 and J is TRBJ2-5; 12 bases agree with TRBD2. Unmatched junction bases numbered 5, after V lost 4 bases and J lost 5 bases. Germline-derived CDR1 and CDR2 are SEHNR and FQNEAQ (reference sequence). The CDR3 runs 15 residues. CDR3 sequence: CASSSALAGGETQYF. For the CDR3, the DNA is TGTGCCAGCAGCTCAGCTCTAGCGGGGGGGGAGACCCAGTACTTC.

As for this clonotype: A read error may be the cause here, since a much bigger clone is one base away. J is TRBJ2-7 and V is TRBV28; perhaps TRBD2 as D (6 bases). V was cut by 2 bases and J by 3 bases, with 11 bases left in between. Germline loops: CDR1 MDHEN, CDR2 SYDVKM. The CDR3 covers 14 residues. The CDR3 bases are TGTGCCAGCAGTTTAGGACGGGGGTTCTACGAGCAGTACTTC. Protein product: CASSLGRGFYEQYF.

This clonotype was observed many times. The V gene is TRBV28, the J gene TRBJ1-5; 7 nucleotides align to TRBD1. The CDR3 contains 15 residues. Germline V CDR1 and CDR2: MDHEN, SYDVKM. Trimming at V came to 3 bases and at J to 4 bases, leaving 6 bases not matched to a gene. The CDR3, as DNA: TGTGCCAGCAGTTTCCGGGACAGAGGAAATCAGCCCCAGCATTTT. Its protein product is CASSFRDRGNQPQHF.

This clonotype was recorded a few times. This chain uses TRBV19 with TRBJ1-2; D remains ambiguous. The V end was cut by 5 bases, the J end by 4 bases, with 23 bases between. This CDR3 has 17 residues. Germline CDR1 LNHDA, CDR2 SQIVND (reference sequence). The CDR3 is CASSEYMTNRKTYGYTF. DNA of the CDR3: TGTGCCAGTAGTGAATACATGACAAATCGAAAGACCTATGGCTACACCTTC.

Remarks on this clonotype: A read error is possible here, since a much larger clone lies one base away. The rearrangement uses TRBV11-1 and TRBJ1-2; no clear D. CDR3 length: 17 amino acids. CDR1 is SGHAT, CDR2 FQDESV, per germline (reference sequence). The CDR3 DNA reads TGTGCCAGCAGCGATCGAATTAAGGCTGGAAAGACCTATGGCCACACCTTC. Its protein product is CASSDRIKAGKTYGHTF. The whole variable domain, filled in from reference TRBV11-1 and TRBJ1-2, reads EAEVAQSPRYKITEKSQAVAFWCDPISGHATLYWYRQILGQGPELLVQFQDESVVDDSQLPKDRFSAERLKGVDSTLKIQPAELGDSAMYLCASSDRIKAGKTYGHTFGSGTRLTVV.

At least ten counts were recorded for this clonotype. The gene calls are TRBV11-2 and TRBJ2-4; the D gene is possibly TRBD2 (6 bases). The CDR3 totals 18 residues. Between the trimmed V and J ends, which lost 3 bases and 2 bases, there was a span of 20 bases. CDR1 SGHAT and CDR2 FQNNGV come from the germline V gene. The CDR3 loop is CASSLSIWRGTSKNIQYF. DNA of the CDR3: TGTGCCAGCAGCTTGTCCATATGGCGCGGGACGTCCAAAAACATTCAGTACTTC.

Ten or more counts support this clonotype. CDR3 sequence reads: CASSKRFSARKTYGYTF. The CDR3 coding sequence is TGTGCCAGCAGCAAGCGGTTTTCAGCTCGAAAGACCTATGGCTACACCTTC. The chain uses TRBV7-4 and TRBJ1-2, with D hard to call. V lost 5 bases and J 4 bases, leaving 23 bases between the germline ends. Germline lookup yields CDR1 SGHVT and CDR2 SQSDAQ. CDR3 size: 17 residues. The variable domain in full, with the rest retrieved from reference TRBV7-4 and TRBJ1-2, is GAGVSQSPRYKVAKRGRDVALRCDSISGHVTLYWYRQTLGQGSEVLTYSQSDAQRDKSGRPSGRFSAERPERSVSTLKIQRTEQGDSAVYLCASSKRFSARKTYGYTFGSGTRLTVV.

About this clonotype: Sequence at one end of the junction differs from germline and may be a read error. The chain has TRBV15 and TRBJ2-1; possible D gene TRBD1, 6 bases. Germline V CDR1 and CDR2: LNHNV, YYDKDF (reference sequence). The CDR3 covers 14 residues. In DNA form, the CDR3 reads TGTGTCACCAGCAGGGACACCCTTAACAATGAGCAGTTCTTC. Translation gives CVTSRDTLNNEQFF.

The chain couples TRBV18 to TRBJ1-1; 10 nucleotides line up with TRBD1. The CDR3 contains 17 residues. Germline CDR1 KGHSH, CDR2 LQKENI. V gave up 11 bases and J gave up 3 bases; unmatched junction bases: 18. The CDR3 sequence is CADSPQDRGARYTEAFF. The CDR3 nucleotides read TGTGCCGACTCACCCCAGGACAGGGGGGCGAGGTACACTGAAGCTTTCTTT.

This clonotype was counted ten times or more. The V gene is TRBV30, the J gene TRBJ1-2, with D uncertain. Germline loops: CDR1 GTSNPN, CDR2 SVGIG (reference sequence). Trimming pared 5 bases from V and 4 bases from J, leaving 23 bases between. CDR3 length: 16 amino acids. CDR3 bases: TGTGCCTGGCGATCGTCGCGTTATAGAAAGACCTATGGCTACACCTTC. It translates to CAWRSSRYRKTYGYTF.

This clonotype was recorded a few times. The V and J genes are TRBV9 and TRBJ2-3; tentative D call: TRBD1 (5 bases). Germline V gene sequence: CDR1 SGDLS, CDR2 YYNGEE. V was cut by 0 bases and J by 2 bases, with 10 bases left in between. The CDR3 has 15 residues. CDR3 DNA sequence: TGTGCCAGCAGCGTAGATAGGGGATTCACAGATACGCAGTATTTT. Translating gives CASSVDRGFTDTQYF.

On this clonotype itself: A much larger clone differs from this one at a single base, so this may be a read error. The chain has TRBV5-1 and TRBJ1-1; the match to TRBD1 covers 8 bases. The CDR3 length is 14 residues. In germline, CDR1 is SGHRS, CDR2 YFSETQ. Trimming at V came to 7 bases and at J to 7 bases, leaving 12 bases not matched to a gene. Here the CDR3 DNA reads TGCGCCAGCGGACCTCCCGACAGGGGCGTTGAAGCTTTCTTT. The encoded protein is CASGPPDRGVEAFF.

The chain couples TRBV20-1 to TRBJ1-2; D gene uncertain. The CDR3 loop spans 16 amino acids. The V and J ends lost 5 bases and 6 bases respectively, with 25 bases between them. CDR1 and CDR2 (germline): DFQATT, SNEGSKA (reference sequence). The DNA for the CDR3 is TGCAGTGCTTTATGGCGGCTGTTTCGAAAGACCCATGGCTACACCTTC. As protein: CSALWRLFRKTHGYTF.

This clonotype was seen repeatedly, ten times or more. DNA of the CDR3: TGTGCCATCAGTGCGCGGGACCCTCGGGATTCACCCCTCCACTTT. Encoded protein: CAISARDPRDSPLHF. This chain connects TRBV10-3 to TRBJ1-6; D may be TRBD1 (5 bases). This CDR3 region has 15 residues. Trimming cost V 4 bases and J 8 bases, with 15 bases left between them. The germline gives CDR1 ENHRY, CDR2 SYGVKD.

This clonotype was observed many times. The chain combines TRBV11-2 with TRBJ1-2; D call uncertain. V was clipped by 5 bases and J by 4 bases, with 23 bases between them. This CDR3 has 17 amino acids. The germline gives CDR1 SGHAT, CDR2 FQNNGV. As DNA, the CDR3 is TGTGCCAGCAGCGCTGGGGTAACAAGCAGAAAGACCTATGGCTACACCTTC. It codes for CASSAGVTSRKTYGYTF.